A single sample is the source of the 23 T cell receptor beta chains below, sequenced in a study of T cell repertoires in cytomegalovirus infection. From the reads, TCRdb called clonotypes with MiXCR, one entry per CDR3 protein. The sample shows about 310,000 distinct CDR3 sequences, 17% of them seen only once. The material sequenced was PBMCs. These receptors all come from a human donor in good health (CMV status not recorded). Some clones in this sample may be carry-over from other donors' samples.

This clonotype was picked up many times. The CDR3 DNA reads TGTGCCAGCAGAACCCTCCAGCGGGGGGGCCCTAATTACTTC. Its translation is CASRTLQRGGPNYF. The chain is built from TRBV6-2 or TRBV6-3 and TRBJ2-5, with 10 bases lining up with TRBD2. CDR1 is MNHEY, CDR2 SVGEGT, per germline. V trimming: 6 bases; J trimming: 14 bases; junction bases outside the gene matches: 15. CDR3 length: 14 residues.

At least ten counts were recorded for this clonotype. CDR3 nucleotides: TGTGCCAGCAGCTTCGACCGGGACTCGTTCTCCTACGAGCAGTACTTC. Its protein is CASSFDRDSFSYEQYF. V and J are TRBV7-2 and TRBJ2-7; D may be TRBD2 (6 bases). The CDR3 is 16 amino acids. The germline gives CDR1 SGHTA, CDR2 FQGNSA. With 3 bases removed from V and 0 bases from J, the gap between germline ends came to 15 bases.

This clonotype turned up a few times. The chain uses TRBV20-1 and TRBJ2-1, with D possibly TRBD1 on 5 matching bases. This CDR3 has 15 amino acids. Germline lookup yields CDR1 DFQATT and CDR2 SNEGSKA (reference sequence). Trimming cost V 0 bases and J 5 bases, with 14 bases left between them. Here the CDR3 DNA reads TGCAGTGCTAGAGATTGGGCAGGGTCAGACAATGAGCAGTTCTTC. Its protein is CSARDWAGSDNEQFF.

The chain carries TRBV18 and TRBJ2-1; no reliable D call. V lost 3 bases and J lost 15, with 15 bases in between. This CDR3 has 12 amino acids. Germline loops: CDR1 KGHSH, CDR2 LQKENI. This CDR3 is CASSPADDRLFF. The CDR3 bases are TGTGCCAGCTCACCCGCAGACGATCGGCTGTTCTTC.

This rearrangement joins TRBV2 to TRBJ2-7, with 8 positions matching TRBD2. The V gene end was trimmed by 4 bases and the J gene end by 2 bases; junction bases not matched to a gene: 4. CDR3 length: 14 amino acids. CDR1 SNHLY and CDR2 FYNNEI come from the germline V gene. The CDR3 here is CASSVSGGTYEQYF. The CDR3 DNA reads as TGTGCCAGCAGTGTAAGCGGGGGTACCTACGAGCAGTACTTC.

This clonotype was observed at least ten times. This chain links TRBV7-2 with TRBJ1-1; unclear D gene. V shed 5 bases and J shed 5 bases, with 21 bases lying between them. Looked up from germline, CDR1 is SGHTA and CDR2 is FQGNSA. This CDR3 spans 16 amino acids. CDR3 in amino acids: CASSPTRGGVGTEAFF. CDR3 nucleotide sequence: TGTGCCAGCAGCCCGACCCGGGGTGGGGTGGGGACTGAAGCTTTCTTT. The variable domain in full, with the rest retrieved from reference TRBV7-2 and TRBJ1-1, is GAGVSQSPSNKVTEKGKDVELRCDPISGHTALYWYRQSLGQGLEFLIYFQGNSAPDKSGLPSDRFSAERTGGSVSTLTIQRTQQEDSAVYLCASSPTRGGVGTEAFFGQGTRLTVV.

In DNA form, the CDR3 reads TGTGCCAGCAGCCAAGAGGGGACTAGCGGAGTCAGGGAGACCCAGTACTTC. It translates to CASSQEGTSGVRETQYF. The genes are TRBV4-2 and TRBJ2-5, with 11 bases matching TRBD2. The CDR3 contains 17 residues. With 0 bases clipped from V and 5 bases from J, the junction kept 8 bases outside the gene matches. Germline CDR1 is LGHNA and CDR2 is YNFKEQ.

This clonotype has just a few counts. J is TRBJ2-5 and V is TRBV12-3 or TRBV12-4; the D is unclear. The V gene lost 3 bases and the J gene lost 5 bases, with 10 bases spanning the gap. There are 13 residues in the CDR3. The CDR3 region has the DNA TGTGCCAGCAGTTTGAACAGTTGGGAGACCCAGTACTTC. Protein: CASSLNSWETQYF.

This clonotype was found a few times. The chain couples TRBV5-4 to TRBJ2-3; unclear D gene. This CDR3 is 14 amino acids long. Germline loops: CDR1 SGHNT, CDR2 YYREEE (reference sequence). V lost 1 base to trimming and J lost 3 bases, with 9 bases between them. The CDR3 loop reads CASSLKVLTDTQYF. For the CDR3, the DNA is TGTGCCAGCAGCTTGAAAGTTTTGACAGATACGCAGTATTTT.

This clonotype was seen more than once but under ten times. The chain carries TRBV2 and TRBJ1-3; perhaps TRBD1 as D (6 bases). The CDR3 totals 13 residues. Germline loops: CDR1 SNHLY, CDR2 FYNNEI. The germline V and J ends were trimmed by 4 bases and 4 bases, with 8 bases remaining between them. DNA for the CDR3: TGTGCCAGCAGTGCAGGGGAAGGAAACACCATATATTTT. This codes for CASSAGEGNTIYF.

The rearrangement uses TRBV19 and TRBJ1-2; D ambiguous. CDR3 length: 11 amino acids. V was shortened by 9 bases and J by 2 bases, with 7 bases between the two germline ends. The germline CDR1 and CDR2 sequences are LNHDA and SQIVND (reference sequence). CDR3 protein: CASTANYGYTF. CDR3 DNA sequence: TGTGCCAGCACCGCCAACTATGGCTACACCTTC.

This clonotype was seen many times. V is TRBV2 and J is TRBJ1-2; TRBD1 matches at 9 bases. CDR1 is SNHLY, CDR2 FYNNEI, per germline. This CDR3 is 13 amino acids long. J lost 0 bases, V lost 9 bases, and 2 bases had no gene match. The CDR3 loop reads CASGTGPNYGYTF. In DNA form, the CDR3 reads TGTGCCAGTGGGACAGGGCCTAACTATGGCTACACCTTC.

This chain connects TRBV3-1 to TRBJ2-1; D unresolved. The CDR3 is 16 residues long. V lost 3 bases to trimming and J lost 5 bases, with 17 bases between them. Germline values: CDR1 LGHDT, CDR2 YNNKEL (reference sequence). This CDR3 reads CASSQPQSAKHNEQFF. CDR3 bases: TGTGCCAGCAGCCAGCCCCAGAGCGCAAAGCACAATGAGCAGTTCTTC.

This clonotype was picked up many times. The CDR3 protein is CASSLRRETDTQYF. The CDR3, as DNA: TGTGCCAGCAGCTTACGGCGGGAGACAGATACGCAGTATTTT. The chain employs TRBV7-8 and TRBJ2-3; 7 nucleotides line up with TRBD2. In germline, CDR1 is SGHVS, CDR2 FQNEAQ. Trimming cost V 2 bases and J 3 bases; bases outside gene matches: 2. The CDR3 is 14 amino acids.

The V gene is TRBV6-8, the J gene TRBJ2-7, with D unclear. Trimming took 2 bases from V and 6 from J, leaving 5 bases between them. The CDR3 length is 11 residues. Germline CDR1 MNHGY, CDR2 SAAAGT. CDR3 loop: CASSYGREQYF. CDR3 DNA sequence: TGTGCCAGCAGTTACGGACGCGAGCAGTACTTC.

J is TRBJ1-4 and V is TRBV12-3 or TRBV12-4; no definite D call. Trimming took off 7 bases at V and 1 base at J, with 10 bases between the two ends. The CDR3 extends over 14 amino acids. The CDR3 protein is CASTLSQTNEKLFF. Here the CDR3 DNA reads TGTGCCAGCACCCTCAGTCAAACTAATGAAAAACTGTTTTTT.

This clonotype has ten or more counts. This chain links TRBV6-2 or TRBV6-3 with TRBJ1-1, with D hard to call. CDR1 is MNHEY and CDR2 is SVGEGT in the germline V gene. The ends were cut back, 4 bases at V and 0 bases at J, with 9 bases in the middle. This CDR3 region has 14 residues. CDR3 DNA: TGTGCCAGCAGTTCCCCTCCGCTGAACACTGAAGCTTTCTTT. Its translation: CASSSPPLNTEAFF.

V and J are TRBV5-1 and TRBJ1-2; no definite D call. V lost 0 bases to trimming and J lost 2 bases, with 8 bases between them. This CDR3 is built from 14 residues. Germline V gene sequence: CDR1 SGHRS, CDR2 YFSETQ. The CDR3 here is CASSLDGTNYGYTF. In DNA, the CDR3 is TGCGCCAGCAGCTTGGACGGCACGAACTATGGCTACACCTTC.

This rearrangement joins TRBV29-1 to TRBJ2-7, with TRBD1 matching over 12 bases. The V segment lost 5 bases and the J segment 4 bases; nucleotides outside the gene matches: 6. Germline V gene data show CDR1 as SQVTM and CDR2 as ANQGSEA. The CDR3 runs to 14 residues. The CDR3 coding sequence is TGCAGCGTTCCTGGGGACAGGGGGCCGTACGAGCAGTACTTC. Translation: CSVPGDRGPYEQYF.

This clonotype was seen ten or more times. The chain links TRBV4-2 to TRBJ2-2; D gene uncertain. CDR3 length equals 16 residues. V lost 3 bases and J 1 base, leaving 12 bases between the germline ends. Germline V gives CDR1 LGHNA, CDR2 YNFKEQ. CDR3 amino acids: CASSHDPDKNTGELFF. Here the CDR3 DNA reads TGTGCCAGCAGCCATGACCCCGACAAGAACACCGGGGAGCTGTTTTTT.

This clonotype was seen more than once but under ten times. The chain employs TRBV19 and TRBJ1-3; tentatively, D is TRBD1 (6 bases). This CDR3 has 15 amino acids. Trimming pared 3 bases from V and 4 bases from J, leaving 13 bases between. Germline V lookup: CDR1 LNHDA, CDR2 SQIVND (reference sequence). The CDR3 is CASSILGATGNTIYF. CDR3 DNA: TGTGCCAGTAGTATTTTGGGGGCTACCGGAAACACCATATATTTT.

There are many counts of this clonotype. CDR3 in amino acids: CASSRSSPYSPLHF. DNA for the CDR3: TGTGCCAGCAGTCGATCTAGCCCTTATTCACCCCTCCACTTT. This chain uses TRBV7-2 with TRBJ1-6; D remains ambiguous. The CDR3 has 14 residues. V was shortened by 6 bases and J by 8 bases, with 14 bases between the two germline ends. In germline, CDR1 is SGHTA, CDR2 FQGNSA.

The table lists this clonotype with a few counts. The rearrangement links TRBV19 to TRBJ2-7; 7 bases line up with TRBD1. V lost 4 bases, J lost 0 bases, and 6 bases stayed unmatched. In germline, CDR1 is LNHDA, CDR2 SQIVND (reference sequence). The CDR3 runs 15 residues. This chain's CDR3 is CASSKRQGSSYEQYF. The CDR3 coding sequence is TGTGCCAGTAGTAAGAGACAGGGAAGCTCCTACGAGCAGTACTTC.